The 28 T cell receptor beta chains reported below all come from one sample, sequenced in a study of blood T cell repertoires in COVID-19. Some clones are missing from TCRdb's copy, which holds only in-frame ones; the method was immunoSEQ multiplex PCR. This table has about 100,000 clones, about 89% appearing once. The sample consisted of peripheral blood. The receptors here all came from a man aged 55 to 70 with acute or convalescent COVID-19.

This chain uses TRBV21-1 with TRBJ1-4; the table's D gene call, TRBD1, was not cross checked with the DNA. TRBV21-1 has pseudogene status. The CDR3 runs 13 residues. The CDR3 loop reads CASSKKGCEKLFF. DNA for the CDR3: TGTGCCAGCAGCAAAAAGGGGTGCGAAAAACTGTTTTTT.

The chain links TRBV10-3 to TRBJ2-3, with 9 bases that match TRBD2. CDR3 length: 18 residues. Losses at the gene ends were 8 bases for V and 0 bases for J; bases not matched to a gene: 15. The V gene's germline CDR1 is ENHRY and CDR2 SYGVKD. The CDR3 sequence: CAIGSKGGRASSTDTQYF. The CDR3 DNA sequence: TGTGCCATCGGCTCTAAAGGCGGGAGGGCCTCTAGCACAGATACGCAGTATTTT.

CDR3 amino acids: CASSPLGTSGRNEQFF. The CDR3 DNA is TGTGCCAGCAGCCCCTTGGGGACTAGCGGGAGAAATGAGCAGTTCTTC. V usage is TRBV28 and J usage is TRBJ2-1; 14 nucleotides line up with TRBD2. Trimming took 6 bases from V and 7 from J; bases not matched to a gene: 8. This CDR3 region has 16 residues. CDR1 and CDR2 (germline): MDHEN, SYDVKM.

V is TRBV7-9 and J is TRBJ2-2; 11 nucleotides line up with TRBD2. The V segment lost 5 bases and the J segment 3 bases; nucleotides outside the gene matches: 8. The CDR3 spans 17 residues. CDR1 SEHNR and CDR2 FQNEAQ come from the germline V gene (reference sequence). The chain's CDR3 is CASSRGLAGFHTGELFF. CDR3 bases: TGTGCCAGCAGCCGCGGACTAGCGGGCTTTCACACCGGGGAGCTGTTTTTT.

The chain has TRBV30 and TRBJ2-1, with 11 bases identical to TRBD2. After removal of 2 bases from V and 4 bases from J, the junction contained 4 bases not matched to a gene. This CDR3 is built from 15 residues. Germline loops: CDR1 GTSNPN, CDR2 SVGIG (reference sequence). The CDR3, as DNA: TGTGCCTGGAGTAGGGGACTAGCGGCTTACAATGAGCAGTTCTTC. Residues: CAWSRGLAAYNEQFF.

The V and J genes are TRBV5-1 and TRBJ2-1, with 8 bases lining up with TRBD2. This CDR3 is 15 amino acids long. Trimming removed 0 bases from V and 9 bases from J; junction bases left unmatched: 8. Germline assignment: CDR1 SGHRS and CDR2 YFSETQ. CDR3 region: CASSLALGRASEQFF. In nucleotides, the CDR3 is TGCGCCAGCAGCTTGGCACTCGGGAGGGCATCTGAGCAGTTCTTC.

The V and J genes are TRBV5-5 and TRBJ1-5; D possibly corresponds to TRBD1 (6 bases). The germline V gene has CDR1 SGHKS and CDR2 YYEKEE (reference sequence). The germline V and J ends were trimmed by 4 bases and 3 bases, with 17 bases remaining between them. The CDR3 consists of 16 residues. Here the CDR3 reads CASSVGTGHYNQPQHF. The CDR3 DNA is TGTGCCAGCAGCGTAGGCACGGGACACTACAATCAGCCCCAGCATTTT. Drawing the rest from reference TRBV5-5 and TRBJ1-5, the complete variable domain is DAGVTQSPTHLIKTRGQQVTLRCSPISGHKSVSWYQQVLGQGPQFIFQYYEKEERGRGNFPDRFSARQFPNYSSELNVNALLLGDSALYLCASSVGTGHYNQPQHFGDGTRLSIL.

V and J are TRBV15 and TRBJ2-5; 9 bases are a match to TRBD2. From germline, CDR1 is LNHNV and CDR2 YYDKDF (reference sequence). J was trimmed by 2 bases and V by 1 base; bases with no gene match: 5. The CDR3 consists of 16 residues. In DNA form, the CDR3 reads TGTGCCACCAGCAGAGGGGCGGGAGGGCCGCAAGAGACCCAGTACTTC. It is translated as CATSRGAGGPQETQYF.

For the CDR3, the DNA is TGTGCCAGCAGTTTTACGGGACAGAACTACGAGCAGTACTTC. Encoded protein: CASSFTGQNYEQYF. The gene calls are TRBV28 and TRBJ2-7, with 7 bases that match TRBD1. The CDR3 is 14 residues long. The ends lost 3 bases at V and 3 bases at J; junction bases unmatched: 5. Germline CDR1 MDHEN, CDR2 SYDVKM.

The V and J genes are TRBV11-2 and TRBJ2-3; 13 positions agree with TRBD2. The CDR3 totals 16 residues. After removal of 5 bases from V and 2 bases from J, the junction contained 4 bases not matched to a gene. Germline V CDR1 and CDR2: SGHAT, FQNNGV. The CDR3 protein is CASSPGLAGSTDTQYF. For the CDR3, the DNA is TGTGCCAGCAGCCCGGGACTAGCGGGGTCCACAGATACGCAGTATTTT.

The chain combines TRBV3-1 (or the pseudogene TRBV3-2) with TRBJ2-5; 7 nucleotides match TRBD2. Germline CDR1 reads LGHDT; CDR2 reads YNNKEL (reference sequence). The CDR3 consists of 18 residues. The V segment lost 1 base and the J segment 5 bases; nucleotides outside the gene matches: 16. This CDR3 is CASSQVWSRAGEGETQYF. The CDR3 DNA follows: TGTGCCAGCAGCCAAGTCTGGAGTAGGGCGGGAGAAGGGGAGACCCAGTACTTC.

This clone was seen a few times. The V and J genes are TRBV24-1 and TRBJ1-2, with D perhaps matching TRBD1 (6 bases). V gave up 2 bases and J gave up 8 bases, with 17 bases separating them. The CDR3 contains 15 residues. Germline values: CDR1 KGHDR, CDR2 SFDVKD. The CDR3 loop reads CATSDSGRLGGGYTF. CDR3 sequence (DNA): TGTGCCACCAGTGATTCAGGGCGCCTAGGGGGAGGCTACACCTTC.

This clone has only a few counts. This chain joins TRBV10-2 and TRBJ1-1, with D perhaps TRBD1 (5 bases). The V end was cut by 6 bases, the J end by 7 bases, with 12 bases between. The V gene's germline CDR1 is WSHSY and CDR2 SAAADI. The CDR3 loop spans 12 amino acids. The CDR3 sequence: CASSPGGNEAFF. CDR3 nucleotides: TGCGCCAGCAGCCCGGGGGGAAATGAAGCTTTCTTT.

The J gene is TRBJ1-1, the V gene TRBV3-1 (or the pseudogene TRBV3-2), with D uncertain. CDR1 and CDR2 from the germline V gene are LGHDT and YNNKEL (reference sequence). This CDR3 contains 14 residues. V dropped 0 bases and J dropped 1 base, with 6 bases sitting between them. This chain's CDR3 is CASSQDNRNTEAFF. CDR3 sequence (DNA): TGTGCCAGCAGCCAAGACAATAGGAACACTGAAGCTTTCTTT.

The V gene is TRBV9, the J gene TRBJ1-1; the D gene is possibly TRBD1 (5 bases). The ends were cut back, 0 bases at V and 4 bases at J, with 10 bases in the middle. This CDR3 comprises 14 residues. Germline V CDR1 and CDR2: SGDLS, YYNGEE. The DNA for the CDR3 is TGTGCCAGCAGCGTAGCGGGGAGGGGCACTGAAGCTTTCTTT. Protein sequence: CASSVAGRGTEAFF.

The chain links TRBV12-3 or TRBV12-4 to TRBJ1-5; a weak D match, TRBD1 (5 bases). The V and J ends lost 6 bases and 7 bases respectively, with 13 bases between them. CDR3 length: 13 amino acids. CDR3 loop: CASSRAGKQPQHF. The CDR3 DNA is TGTGCCAGCAGCAGGGCAGGGAAACAGCCCCAGCATTTT.

The rearrangement links TRBV20-1 to TRBJ2-1, with TRBD2 matching over 8 bases. The CDR3 extends over 13 amino acids. Germline V CDR1 and CDR2: DFQATT, SNEGSKA (reference sequence). The V gene end was trimmed by 3 bases and the J gene end by 9 bases; junction bases not matched to a gene: 7. CDR3 nucleotides: TGCAGTGCTAGTCCGGGAGGGGAGGGTGAGCAGTTCTTC. This translates into CSASPGGEGEQFF.

The rearrangement links TRBV4-1 to TRBJ2-7; 9 positions match TRBD2. The CDR3 length is 16 residues. Germline V gives CDR1 MGHRA, CDR2 YSYEKL. V shed 4 bases and J 2 bases; nucleotides not matched to a gene: 9. For the CDR3, the DNA is TGCGCCAGCAGCCCAGGACTAGCGAGAAACCCCTACGAGCAGTACGTC. It translates to CASSPGLARNPYEQYV.

The genes are TRBV30 and TRBJ1-2; tentatively, D is TRBD1 (5 bases). V lost 2 bases to trimming and J lost 4 bases, with 11 bases between them. Germline lookup yields CDR1 GTSNPN and CDR2 SVGIG (reference sequence). The CDR3 contains 13 residues. DNA for the CDR3: TGTGCCTGGAGTCCGGGGGTGTCCTATGGCTACACCTTC. It encodes CAWSPGVSYGYTF.

V gene TRBV5-4 combines with J gene TRBJ2-5; 8 bases agree with TRBD1. V lost 3 bases, J lost 4 bases, and 11 bases stayed unmatched. CDR1 is SGHNT, CDR2 YYREEE, per germline (reference sequence). The CDR3 sequence is 16 residues long. The CDR3 DNA sequence: TGTGCCAGCAGCTCCGACAGGGGAAGTGTGGGAGAGACCCAGTACTTC. The encoded protein is CASSSDRGSVGETQYF.

The V and J genes are TRBV2 and TRBJ2-1; 7 nucleotides agree with TRBD1. Germline trimming cut 7 bases from V and 10 bases from J; bases unmatched to any gene: 10. There are 13 residues in the CDR3. The germline V gene encodes CDR1 SNHLY and CDR2 FYNNEI. Written as DNA, the CDR3 is TGTGCCAGCACCGGACAGGTGATCGGAGAGCAGTTCTTC. The encoded protein is CASTGQVIGEQFF.

The chain recombines TRBV28 with TRBJ2-1; a weak D match, TRBD2 (6 bases). The length of the CDR3 is 13 residues. Germline assignment: CDR1 MDHEN and CDR2 SYDVKM. Deletions cut 5 bases from V and 7 bases from J, with 12 bases between. CDR3 nucleotide sequence: TGTGCCAGCAGTCAATGGGGGAGGAATGAGCAGTTCTTC. This sequence encodes CASSQWGRNEQFF.

V gene TRBV24-1 combines with J gene TRBJ2-1; TRBD1 matches at 8 bases. The germline CDR1 and CDR2 sequences are KGHDR and SFDVKD. The CDR3 spans 17 residues. V lost 4 bases to trimming and J lost 4 bases; unmatched junction nucleotides: 11. The CDR3, as DNA: TGTGCCACCAGTGACCCTATTCAGGGGGCGGGTTACAATGAGCAGTTCTTC. Its translation: CATSDPIQGAGYNEQFF.

The V call is TRBV5-1, the J call TRBJ2-1; TRBD2 might be the D (5 bases). The V gene's germline CDR1 is SGHRS and CDR2 YFSETQ. The CDR3 extends over 13 amino acids. Trimming left V 2 bases short and J 9 bases short, with 12 bases between. CDR3 residues: CASSFEGVSEQFF. CDR3 coding DNA: TGCGCCAGCAGCTTTGAGGGAGTAAGTGAGCAGTTCTTC.

V usage is TRBV7-3 and J usage is TRBJ2-7, with 8 positions matching TRBD2. The CDR3 is 15 amino acids. Germline V gene lookup returns CDR1 SGHTA and CDR2 FQGTGA. J gave up 4 bases and V 4 bases, and 9 bases lay outside the gene matches. The CDR3 spells CASSSRAERGYEQYV. CDR3 DNA sequence: TGTGCCAGCAGCTCCCGGGCGGAGCGGGGGTACGAGCAGTACGTC.

The genes are TRBV5-7 and TRBJ1-2, with 8 bases aligning to TRBD1. TRBV5-7 is sorted into the ORF group, with uncertain function. The CDR3 contains 15 residues. The J segment lost 9 bases and the V segment lost 3 bases, leaving 13 bases of the junction unmatched. Here the CDR3 DNA reads TGTGCCAGCAGCTCGCTCGGACAGGGAAGAGGACGCTACACCTTC. Protein sequence: CASSSLGQGRGRYTF.

The chain is built from TRBV12-2 and TRBJ2-1; TRBD2 is the table's D call and was not checked against the DNA. TRBV12-2 is termed a pseudogene. The CDR3 has 18 amino acids. CDR3 region: CASRPRNPSKKRDNEQFF. DNA of the CDR3: TGTGCAAGTCGCCCGCGGAACCCTAGCAAAAAGAGGGACAATGAGCAGTTCTTC.

The V and J genes are TRBV18 and TRBJ1-5, with a weak D call TRBD1 (5 bases). V lost 4 bases to trimming and J lost 8 bases, with 12 bases between them. The CDR3 extends over 13 amino acids. From germline, CDR1 is KGHSH and CDR2 LQKENI. In DNA, the CDR3 is TGTGCCAGCTCACAGGCGGGGGATAAGCCCCAGCATTTT. The encoded protein is CASSQAGDKPQHF.